The clone carrying this TCR beta chain was recorded only once. Its matching antigen is unknown. This sample was taken from a study of cytomegalovirus exposure and HLA in healthy donors. Overall study results and limits: Trimming of TCR beta V- and J-genes showed a link, identified in a later analysis, to a missense DCLRE1C variant.

The PCR employed 60 Vbeta primers together with 13 Jbeta primers. TCRdb's table, derived via immunoSEQ multiplex PCR, lists solely in-frame clones and lacks some. Of around 100,000 clones in the sample, around 70% were seen once. Looked up from germline, CDR1 is SQVTM and CDR2 is ANQGSEA. The CDR3 contains 14 residues. V shed 4 bases, J shed 7 bases, and the junction held 9 bases outside the gene matches. The sequenced material came from PBMCs. The chain has TRBV29-1 and TRBJ2-3; TRBD2 agrees at 9 bases. This receptor was obtained from a man aged 25-40 years in good health and CMV-seropositive. The CDR3 loop is CSVGERGVRNTQYF. CDR3 in DNA: TGCAGCGTTGGTGAGCGGGGGGTGAGGAATACGCAGTATTTT.